The 8 T cell receptor beta chains listed next were all sequenced from one sample in a study of blood T cells in healthy people across ages. Sample-barcoded 5' priming and a J-beta primer mix drove a second PCR of roughly 6 to 12 cycles. Using its own MiXCR run on the 5' RACE reads, TCRdb lists one record per CDR3 protein. The sample has some 1.1 million distinct CDR3 sequences; around two fifths are singletons. The specimen was blood. The receptors stem from a man younger than 30 in good health.

V is TRBV5-1 and J is TRBJ1-2, with a weak D call TRBD1 (5 bases). The CDR3 loop spans 15 amino acids. Germline CDR1 SGHRS, CDR2 YFSETQ. The V end was cut by 5 bases, the J end by 4 bases, with 18 bases between. The CDR3 DNA is TGCGCCAGCAGGAGTTTCGAGGGGATAGGCTATGGCTACACCTTC. This codes for CASRSFEGIGYGYTF.

The chain links TRBV20-1 to TRBJ2-5, with D perhaps matching TRBD2 (6 bases). The J call could be wrong; TRBJ2-7 is a better fit for the DNA end. This CDR3 is 14 amino acids long. CDR1 and CDR2 from the germline V gene are DFQATT and SNEGSKA (reference sequence). CDR3 nucleotide sequence: TGCAGTGCCAGCCTTAGTAGCGGAGGGTACGAGCAGTACTTC. It codes for CSASLSSGGYEQYF.

The chain joins TRBV7-2 to TRBJ2-3; 9 bases agree with TRBD1. The V gene's germline CDR1 is SGHTA and CDR2 FQGNSA. The CDR3 sequence is 14 residues long. V trimming: 5 bases; J trimming: 5 bases; junction bases outside the gene matches: 5. Written as DNA, the CDR3 is TGTGCCAGCAGCCCACAGGGGGCACGAGATACGCAGTATTTT. This gives the protein CASSPQGARDTQYF.

The V and J genes are TRBV6-5 and TRBJ1-5; D remains ambiguous. CDR1 is MNHEY, CDR2 SVGAGI, per germline. The CDR3 has 18 amino acids. The V and J ends lost 0 bases and 0 bases respectively, with 15 bases between them. Written as DNA, the CDR3 is TGTGCCAGCAGTTACTCAGTTCGTGGTGAATATAGCAATCAGCCCCAGCATTTT. It is translated as CASSYSVRGEYSNQPQHF.

The rearrangement joins TRBV4-1 to TRBJ2-5; TRBD1 aligns across 8 bases. Gene TRBJ2-7 matches the end of the DNA better, so the J call may be wrong. The CDR3 runs to 15 residues. CDR1 and CDR2 from the germline V gene are MGHRA and YSYEKL. The CDR3 sequence is CASSQDEGTGYEQYF. CDR3 nucleotide sequence: TGCGCCAGCAGCCAAGACGAAGGGACAGGCTACGAGCAGTACTTC.

Remarks on this clonotype: The junction shows a germline mismatch at one end, possibly a read error. The V and J genes are TRBV20-1 and TRBJ1-1; weak D call: TRBD1 (5 bases). In germline, CDR1 is DFQATT, CDR2 SNEGSKA (reference sequence). CDR3 length equals 14 residues. The CDR3 DNA reads TGCAGTGTTAGAGATTCCCGGGGGACCACTGAAGCTTTCTTT. Protein: CSVRDSRGTTEAFF.

The chain recombines TRBV6-5 with TRBJ1-5; D is ambiguous. Trimming removed 5 bases at V and 1 base at J, with 9 bases between. This CDR3 is 14 amino acids long. Germline lookup yields CDR1 MNHEY and CDR2 SVGAGI. In nucleotides, the CDR3 is TGTGCCAGCAGTCGAGTGTCAAGCAATCAGCCCCAGCATTTT. This translates into CASSRVSSNQPQHF.

The J gene is TRBJ1-2, the V gene TRBV27, with D possibly matching TRBD1 (6 bases). Germline V gene lookup returns CDR1 MNHEY and CDR2 SMNVEV (reference sequence). This CDR3 comprises 12 residues. V shed 6 bases and J shed 7 bases, with 12 bases lying between them. The CDR3 bases are TGTGCCAGCAGGGTAGGGGGAGGTGGCTACACCTTC. It is translated as CASRVGGGGYTF.